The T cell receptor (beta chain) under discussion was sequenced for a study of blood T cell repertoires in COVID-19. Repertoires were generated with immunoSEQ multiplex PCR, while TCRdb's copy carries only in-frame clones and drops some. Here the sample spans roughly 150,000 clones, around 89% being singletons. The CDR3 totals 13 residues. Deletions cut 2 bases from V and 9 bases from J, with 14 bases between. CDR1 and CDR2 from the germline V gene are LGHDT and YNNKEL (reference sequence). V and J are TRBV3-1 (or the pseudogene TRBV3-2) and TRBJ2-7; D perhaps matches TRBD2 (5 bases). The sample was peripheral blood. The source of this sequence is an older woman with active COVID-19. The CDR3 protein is CASSQRGKLGQYF. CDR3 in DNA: TGTGCCAGCAGCCAAAGAGGCAAACTAGGGCAGTACTTC.